This TCR beta chain is drawn from a study of radiotherapy plus CTLA-4 blockade in lung cancer. Study-wide background: Among all patients, 18% showed objective responses, while approximately 30% had disease control.

Findings and caveats of the study: TCR clones from tumors expanded in blood after radiotherapy plus ipilimumab.

In regard to this clone: Its antigen is unidentified.

Sequencing used immunoSEQ multiplex PCR; TCRdb keeps in-frame clones, though not all of them. The data show tens of thousands of clones, about four fifths seen once. Patients had chemo-refractory metastatic non-small-cell lung cancer and received focal radiation plus CTLA-4 blockade that used ipilimumab. This CDR3 is 15 amino acids long. The V gene's germline CDR1 is SGHTA and CDR2 FQGTGA. V gave up 5 bases and J gave up 7 bases, with 18 bases separating them. The chain recombines TRBV7-3 with TRBJ2-1; unclear D gene. This TCR came from a human donor with non-small cell lung cancer that progressed on radiotherapy plus ipilimumab. The sample here was peripheral blood, taken from a patient treated with radiotherapy plus ipilimumab. DNA for the CDR3: TGTGCCAGCAGCCCCTCCCGGGCAGAAACGAATGAGCAGTTCTTC. It codes for CASSPSRAETNEQFF.